The 20 T cell receptor beta chains reported below all come from one sample, sequenced in a study of blood T cell repertoires in COVID-19. Assay: immunoSEQ multiplex PCR; the TCRdb copy retains only in-frame clones and omits some. The sample includes 210,000 or so clones, around four fifths of them seen just once. The specimen was PBMCs or T cells enriched from blood (not recorded which). These receptors were obtained from a woman in her 50s who had been exposed to COVID-19.

CDR3 residues: CASRRTRNENWPQHF. CDR3 DNA sequence: TGTGCCAGCAGGAGGACACGTAATGAAAATTGGCCCCAGCATTTT. The V and J genes are TRBV2 and TRBJ1-5, with D perhaps TRBD1 (5 bases). Germline CDR1 SNHLY, CDR2 FYNNEI. The CDR3 has 15 residues. The V gene lost 6 bases and the J gene lost 9 bases, with 21 bases spanning the gap.

CDR3 sequence: CASSHGQGMTGNTIYF. CDR3 bases: TGTGCCAGCAGCCACGGACAGGGTATGACTGGAAACACCATATATTTT. The chain combines TRBV5-4 with TRBJ1-3, with TRBD1 identical over 8 bases. V lost 4 bases to trimming and J lost 2 bases; unmatched junction nucleotides: 8. The CDR3 length is 16 residues. Germline V gene data show CDR1 as SGHNT and CDR2 as YYREEE (reference sequence). Complete variable domain (other parts from reference TRBV5-4 and TRBJ1-3): ETGVTQSPTHLIKTRGQQVTLRCSSQSGHNTVSWYQQALGQGPQFIFQYYREEENGRGNFPPRFSGLQFPNYSSELNVNALELDDSALYLCASSHGQGMTGNTIYFGEGSWLTVV.

The V and J genes are TRBV11-3 and TRBJ2-2, with 7 nucleotides matching TRBD1. The V gene's germline CDR1 is SGHNT and CDR2 YENEEA. The CDR3 is 15 residues long. J was trimmed by 0 bases and V by 5 bases; bases with no gene match: 3. CDR3 nucleotide sequence: TGTGCCAGCAGCGGGACAGCTCCGAACACCGGGGAGCTGTTTTTT. Translating gives CASSGTAPNTGELFF.

V gene TRBV27 combines with J gene TRBJ2-3, with D hard to call. The CDR3 spans 13 residues. V lost 3 bases and J 2 bases, leaving 6 bases between the germline ends. Germline values: CDR1 MNHEY, CDR2 SMNVEV (reference sequence). CDR3 loop: CASSFHNTDTQYF. In DNA form, the CDR3 reads TGTGCCAGCAGTTTTCACAACACAGATACGCAGTATTTT.

The V and J genes are TRBV5-1 and TRBJ2-5; the match to TRBD2 covers 11 bases. V was pared by 2 bases and J by 5 bases, with 5 bases of the junction left unmatched. This CDR3 comprises 15 residues. Germline CDR1 SGHRS, CDR2 YFSETQ. CDR3 region: CASSLSSGGFETQYF. The DNA for the CDR3 is TGCGCCAGCAGCTTATCTAGCGGGGGGTTCGAGACCCAGTACTTC.

The sample holds a few counts of this clone. The rearrangement joins TRBV19 to TRBJ2-7; weak D call: TRBD1 (5 bases). Germline loops: CDR1 LNHDA, CDR2 SQIVND (reference sequence). This CDR3 contains 15 residues. The ends were cut back, 1 base at V and 0 bases at J, with 10 bases in the middle. The CDR3 reads CASSIATGVSYEQYF. CDR3 nucleotides: TGTGCCAGTAGTATAGCAACAGGAGTCTCCTACGAGCAGTACTTC.

The chain employs TRBV2 and TRBJ2-5, with TRBD1 matching 9 bases. V lost 2 bases, J lost 5 bases, and 6 bases stayed unmatched. Germline V gene lookup returns CDR1 SNHLY and CDR2 FYNNEI. The CDR3 runs to 15 residues. CDR3 sequence: CASSETRGTGETQYF. DNA for the CDR3: TGTGCCAGCAGTGAAACCAGGGGGACAGGGGAGACCCAGTACTTC.

The rearrangement joins TRBV30 to TRBJ1-5, with 10 nucleotides matching TRBD1. The CDR3 spans 17 residues. Germline CDR1 GTSNPN, CDR2 SVGIG (reference sequence). Trimming cost V 2 bases and J 4 bases; bases outside gene matches: 11. CDR3 nucleotides: TGTGCCTGGAGTCGGGACAGGGGCAATCCATTAAATCAGCCCCAGCATTTT. It is translated as CAWSRDRGNPLNQPQHF.

The rearrangement links TRBV27 to TRBJ1-6; TRBD1 matches at 7 bases. Germline CDR1 reads MNHEY; CDR2 reads SMNVEV (reference sequence). The CDR3 loop spans 16 amino acids. Trimming removed 3 bases from V and 4 bases from J; junction bases left unmatched: 6. The CDR3 DNA reads as TGTGCCAGCAGTTTTGGAGGGGGCCGGTATAATTCACCCCTCCACTTT. Protein product: CASSFGGGRYNSPLHF.

This clone was counted once. V gene TRBV19 combines with J gene TRBJ2-3; no clear D gene. The CDR3 has 15 amino acids. The germline V and J ends were trimmed by 6 bases and 0 bases, with 13 bases remaining between them. Germline lookup yields CDR1 LNHDA and CDR2 SQIVND (reference sequence). CDR3 bases: TGTGCCAGTAGACCCCGCTCTACTAGCACAGATACGCAGTATTTT. This codes for CASRPRSTSTDTQYF.

The chain carries TRBV2 and TRBJ2-5; D is uncertain. This CDR3 has 15 amino acids. In germline, CDR1 is SNHLY, CDR2 FYNNEI. V gave up 1 base and J gave up 2 bases, with 11 bases separating them. The DNA of the CDR3 is TGTGCCAGCAGTGAAGTGGGCAGGTCTCAAGAGACCCAGTACTTC. This codes for CASSEVGRSQETQYF. The whole variable domain, filled in from reference TRBV2 and TRBJ2-5, reads EPEVTQTPSHQVTQMGQEVILRCVPISNHLYFYWYRQILGQKVEFLVSFYNNEISEKSEIFDDQFSVERPDGSNFTLKIRSTKLEDSAMYFCASSEVGRSQETQYFGPGTRLLVL.

This chain uses TRBV7-9 with TRBJ1-1, with TRBD1 identical over 7 bases. The CDR3 runs 15 residues. CDR1 is SEHNR and CDR2 is FQNEAQ in the germline V gene (reference sequence). V trimming: 8 bases; J trimming: 0 bases; junction bases outside the gene matches: 9. The CDR3 reads CASGRTGLMNTEAFF. The CDR3 DNA sequence: TGTGCCAGCGGCCGGACAGGACTTATGAACACTGAAGCTTTCTTT.

This chain links TRBV10-2 with TRBJ2-2, with TRBD2 matching over 8 bases. The germline V gene encodes CDR1 WSHSY and CDR2 SAAADI. Germline trimming cut 3 bases from V and 1 base from J; bases unmatched to any gene: 7. The CDR3 contains 17 residues. CDR3 sequence (DNA): TGCGCCAGCAGTGAAACGGGAGGGGGTGGGAACACCGGGGAGCTGTTTTTT. The encoded protein is CASSETGGGGNTGELFF.

The V gene is TRBV20-1, the J gene TRBJ1-2; 7 nucleotides agree with TRBD1. Losses at the gene ends were 3 bases for V and 5 bases for J; bases not matched to a gene: 12. The CDR3 consists of 15 residues. The V gene's germline CDR1 is DFQATT and CDR2 SNEGSKA (reference sequence). This CDR3 is CSASRVGGGEYGYTF. DNA of the CDR3: TGCAGTGCTAGTAGAGTAGGGGGCGGAGAATATGGCTACACCTTC.

A few counts support this clone. V is TRBV7-2 and J is TRBJ1-3, with TRBD1 as a possible D gene (5 bases). Per germline, CDR1 SGHTA and CDR2 FQGNSA. Between the trimmed V and J ends, which lost 5 bases and 4 bases, there was a span of 12 bases. The CDR3 contains 14 residues. The CDR3 region is CASSVDSSGNTIYF. As DNA, the CDR3 is TGTGCCAGCAGCGTTGACAGCTCGGGAAACACCATATATTTT.

J is TRBJ1-2 and V is TRBV5-6, with a tentative D call TRBD1 (5 bases). The CDR3 length is 15 residues. Deletions cut 1 base from V and 7 bases from J, with 17 bases between. Germline V CDR1 and CDR2: SGHDT, YYEEEE. CDR3 protein: CASSLWTPGEIGYTF. The CDR3 coding sequence is TGTGCCAGCAGCTTGTGGACCCCGGGGGAAATTGGCTACACCTTC.

The chain links TRBV18 to TRBJ1-1; D uncertain. V was clipped by 4 bases and J by 0 bases, with 9 bases between them. Per the germline V gene, CDR1 is KGHSH and CDR2 is LQKENI. The CDR3 extends over 14 amino acids. The CDR3 region has the DNA TGTGCCAGCTCACGCTCCCAGGTGAACACTGAAGCTTTCTTT. The encoded protein is CASSRSQVNTEAFF. Full variable domain (remainder filled in from reference TRBV18 and TRBJ1-1): NAGVMQNPRHLVRRRGQEARLRCSPMKGHSHVYWYRQLPEEGLKFMVYLQKENIIDESGMPKERFSAEFPKEGPSILRIQQVVRGDSAAYFCASSRSQVNTEAFFGQGTRLTVV.

The genes are TRBV5-1 and TRBJ2-5; D perhaps matches TRBD2 (6 bases). Germline CDR1 SGHRS, CDR2 YFSETQ. The CDR3 totals 14 residues. The V gene lost 3 bases and the J gene lost 3 bases, with 12 bases spanning the gap. As DNA, the CDR3 is TGCGCCAGCAGCTCGGAGGGCTGGGAAGAGACCCAGTACTTC. Translated, it gives CASSSEGWEETQYF.

V and J are TRBV19 and TRBJ1-1, with D unresolved. The CDR3 is 13 residues long. The germline V gene encodes CDR1 LNHDA and CDR2 SQIVND (reference sequence). Trimming stripped 9 bases from V and 1 base from J, with 12 bases between. The CDR3 coding sequence is TGTGCCAGCAAAGTACAGAAGAACACTGAAGCTTTCTTT. Translating gives CASKVQKNTEAFF.

This chain links TRBV18 with TRBJ2-3; 7 nucleotides match TRBD2. CDR1 and CDR2 from the germline V gene are KGHSH and LQKENI. The trim removed 2 bases at V and 0 bases at J, leaving 8 bases unmatched. This CDR3 comprises 17 residues. The CDR3 loop reads CASSPNRRAGSTDTQYF. Here the CDR3 DNA reads TGTGCCAGCTCACCAAATCGGCGAGCGGGGAGCACAGATACGCAGTATTTT.